This T cell receptor (beta chain) was captured in a study of blood T cells in healthy people across ages. A second PCR of 7 to 11 cycles used a sample-barcoded 5' primer and a J-beta primer mix. TCRdb itself ran the 5' RACE reads through MiXCR, one entry per CDR3 protein. The table has about 780,000 distinct CDR3 sequences, roughly 46% seen once. Germline V gives CDR1 SGHAT, CDR2 FQDESV (reference sequence). The CDR3 spans 15 residues. Comments on this clonotype: A single base separates this from a much larger clone, so it may be a read error.

This clonotype was sampled from a man older than 75 in good health. The V call is TRBV11-1, the J call TRBJ2-4, with TRBD1 matching 10 bases. The J call could be wrong; TRBJ2-7 is a better fit for the DNA end. Sequencing used blood. The DNA of the CDR3 is TGTGCCAGCAGCATGCGGACAGGGGGGATGGGCGAGCAGTACTTC. Translating gives CASSMRTGGMGEQYF.